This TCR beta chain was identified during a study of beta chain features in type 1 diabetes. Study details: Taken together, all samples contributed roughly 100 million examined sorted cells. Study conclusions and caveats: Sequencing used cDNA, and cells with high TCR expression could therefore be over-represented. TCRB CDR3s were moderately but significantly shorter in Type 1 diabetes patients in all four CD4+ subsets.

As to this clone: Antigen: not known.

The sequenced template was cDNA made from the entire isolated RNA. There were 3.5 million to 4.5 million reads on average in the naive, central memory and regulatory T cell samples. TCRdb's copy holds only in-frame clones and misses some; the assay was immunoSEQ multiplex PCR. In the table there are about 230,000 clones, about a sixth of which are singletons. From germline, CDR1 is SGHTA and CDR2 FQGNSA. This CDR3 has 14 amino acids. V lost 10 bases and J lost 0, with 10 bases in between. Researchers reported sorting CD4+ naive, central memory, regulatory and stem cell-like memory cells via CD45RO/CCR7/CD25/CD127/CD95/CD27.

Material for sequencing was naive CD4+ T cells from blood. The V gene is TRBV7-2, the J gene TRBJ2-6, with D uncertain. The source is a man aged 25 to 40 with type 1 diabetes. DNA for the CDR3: TGTGCCACACGATGGGGCTCTGGGGCCAACGTCCTGACTTTC. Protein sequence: CATRWGSGANVLTF.